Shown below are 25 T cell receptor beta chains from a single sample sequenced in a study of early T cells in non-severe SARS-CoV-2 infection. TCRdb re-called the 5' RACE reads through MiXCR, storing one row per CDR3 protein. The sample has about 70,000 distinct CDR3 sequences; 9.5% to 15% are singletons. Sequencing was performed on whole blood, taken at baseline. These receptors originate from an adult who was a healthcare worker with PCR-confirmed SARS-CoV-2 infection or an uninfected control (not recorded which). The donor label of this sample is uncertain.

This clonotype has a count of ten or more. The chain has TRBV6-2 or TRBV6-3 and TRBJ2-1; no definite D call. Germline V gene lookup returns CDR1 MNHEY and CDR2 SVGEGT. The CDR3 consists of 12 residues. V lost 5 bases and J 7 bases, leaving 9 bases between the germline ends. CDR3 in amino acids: CASSPVGNEQFF. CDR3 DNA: TGTGCCAGCAGTCCCGTGGGGAATGAGCAGTTCTTC.

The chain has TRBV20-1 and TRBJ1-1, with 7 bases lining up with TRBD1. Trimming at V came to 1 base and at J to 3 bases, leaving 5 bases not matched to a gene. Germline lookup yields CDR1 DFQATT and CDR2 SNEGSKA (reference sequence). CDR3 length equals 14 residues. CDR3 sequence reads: CSARATRGDTEAFF. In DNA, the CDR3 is TGCAGTGCTAGAGCAACCAGGGGGGACACTGAAGCTTTCTTT.

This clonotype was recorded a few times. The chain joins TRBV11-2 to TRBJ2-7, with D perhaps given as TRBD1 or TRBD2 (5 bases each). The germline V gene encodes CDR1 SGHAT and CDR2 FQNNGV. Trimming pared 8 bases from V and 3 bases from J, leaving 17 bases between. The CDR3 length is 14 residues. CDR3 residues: CASSLSGGIYEQYF. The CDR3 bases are TGTGCCAGCTCCCTGTCTGGGGGTATCTACGAGCAGTACTTC. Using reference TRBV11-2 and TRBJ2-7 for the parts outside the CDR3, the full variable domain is EAGVAQSPRYKIIEKRQSVAFWCNPISGHATLYWYQQILGQGPKLLIQFQNNGVVDDSQLPKDRFSAERLKGVDSTLKIQPAKLEDSAVYLCASSLSGGIYEQYFGPGTRLTVT.

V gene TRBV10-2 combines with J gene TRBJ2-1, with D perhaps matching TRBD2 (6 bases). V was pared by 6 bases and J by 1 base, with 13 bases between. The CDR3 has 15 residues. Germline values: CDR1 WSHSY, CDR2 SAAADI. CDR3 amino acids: CASSLLAVSYNEQFF. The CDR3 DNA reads TGCGCCAGCAGCCTATTAGCGGTTTCCTACAATGAGCAGTTCTTC.

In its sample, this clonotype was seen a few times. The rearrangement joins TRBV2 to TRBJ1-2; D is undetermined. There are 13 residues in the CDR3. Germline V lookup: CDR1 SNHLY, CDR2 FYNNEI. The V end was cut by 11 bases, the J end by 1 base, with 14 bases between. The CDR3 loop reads CAGSRLINYGYTF. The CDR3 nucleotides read TGTGCCGGAAGTAGACTGATTAACTATGGCTACACCTTC.

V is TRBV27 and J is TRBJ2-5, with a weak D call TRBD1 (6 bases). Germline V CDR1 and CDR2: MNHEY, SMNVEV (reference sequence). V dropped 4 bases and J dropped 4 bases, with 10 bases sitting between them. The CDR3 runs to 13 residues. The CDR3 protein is CASSSDSGETQYF. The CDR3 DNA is TGTGCCAGCAGTTCGGACAGTGGAGAGACCCAGTACTTC.

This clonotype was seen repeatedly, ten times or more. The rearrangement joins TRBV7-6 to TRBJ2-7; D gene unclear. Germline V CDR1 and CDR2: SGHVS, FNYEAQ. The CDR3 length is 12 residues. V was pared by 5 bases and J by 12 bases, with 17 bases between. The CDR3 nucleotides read TGTGCCAGCAGCCACTCCGGAGACCGGTTGTACTTC. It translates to CASSHSGDRLYF. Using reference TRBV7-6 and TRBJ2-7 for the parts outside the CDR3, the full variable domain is GAGVSQSPRYKVTKRGQDVALRCDPISGHVSLYWYRQALGQGPEFLTYFNYEAQQDKSGLPNDRFSAERPEGSISTLTIQRTEQRDSAMYRCASSHSGDRLYFGPGTRLTVT.

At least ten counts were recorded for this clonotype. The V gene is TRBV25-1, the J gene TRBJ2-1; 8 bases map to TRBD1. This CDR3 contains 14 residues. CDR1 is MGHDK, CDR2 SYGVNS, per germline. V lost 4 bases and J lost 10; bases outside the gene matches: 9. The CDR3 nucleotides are TGTGCCAGCAGTGGGACAGGGAGCTTAAGGGAGCAGTTCTTC. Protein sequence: CASSGTGSLREQFF.

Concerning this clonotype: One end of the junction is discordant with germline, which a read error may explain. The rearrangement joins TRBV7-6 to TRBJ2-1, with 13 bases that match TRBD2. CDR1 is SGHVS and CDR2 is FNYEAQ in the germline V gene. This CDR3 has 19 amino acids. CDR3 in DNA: TGTGCCAGCAGCTTAGCCCCGGGACTAGCGGGAAGCTCCTACAATGTGCAGTTCTTC. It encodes CASSLAPGLAGSSYNVQFF.

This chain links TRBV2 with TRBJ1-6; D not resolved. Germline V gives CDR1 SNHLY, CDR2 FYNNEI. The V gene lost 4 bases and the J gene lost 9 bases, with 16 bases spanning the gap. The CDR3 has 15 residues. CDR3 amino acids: CASSADSAGGSPLHF. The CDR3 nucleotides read TGTGCCAGCAGTGCTGACTCCGCTGGTGGTTCACCCCTCCACTTT.

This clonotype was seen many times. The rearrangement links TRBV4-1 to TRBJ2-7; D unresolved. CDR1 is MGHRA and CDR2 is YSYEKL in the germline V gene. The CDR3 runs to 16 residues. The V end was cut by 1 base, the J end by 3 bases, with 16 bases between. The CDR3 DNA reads TGCGCCAGCAGCCAAGTCGCGTCTTACCCCAACTACGAGCAGTACTTC. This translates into CASSQVASYPNYEQYF.

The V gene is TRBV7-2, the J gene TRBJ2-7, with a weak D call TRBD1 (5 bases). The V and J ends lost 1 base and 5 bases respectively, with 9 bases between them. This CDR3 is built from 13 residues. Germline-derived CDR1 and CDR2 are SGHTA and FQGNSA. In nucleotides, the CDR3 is TGTGCCAGCAGCTTAGACAGGAACCACGAGCAGTACTTC. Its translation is CASSLDRNHEQYF.

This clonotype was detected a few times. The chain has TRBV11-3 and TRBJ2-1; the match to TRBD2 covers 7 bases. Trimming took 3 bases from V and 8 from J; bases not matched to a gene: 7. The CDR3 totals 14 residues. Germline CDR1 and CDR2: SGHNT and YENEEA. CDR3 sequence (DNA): TGTGCCAGCAGCTTCTCCGGGACTAATTATGAGCAGTTCTTC. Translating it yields CASSFSGTNYEQFF.

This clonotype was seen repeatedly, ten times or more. The CDR3 bases are TGTGCCAGCAGCTTATATCTTAACTACGAGCAGTACTTC. As protein: CASSLYLNYEQYF. The chain links TRBV7-7 to TRBJ2-7; D ambiguous. Germline V lookup: CDR1 SSHAT, CDR2 FNYEAQ (reference sequence). The V gene lost 2 bases and the J gene lost 3 bases, with 8 bases spanning the gap. This CDR3 comprises 13 residues.

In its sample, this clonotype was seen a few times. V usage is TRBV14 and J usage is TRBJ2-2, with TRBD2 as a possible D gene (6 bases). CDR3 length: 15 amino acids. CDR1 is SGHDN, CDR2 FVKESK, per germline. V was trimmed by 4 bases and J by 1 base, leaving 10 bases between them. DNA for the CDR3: TGTGCCAGCAGCCCGCGGACTATGAACACCGGGGAGCTGTTTTTT. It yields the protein CASSPRTMNTGELFF.

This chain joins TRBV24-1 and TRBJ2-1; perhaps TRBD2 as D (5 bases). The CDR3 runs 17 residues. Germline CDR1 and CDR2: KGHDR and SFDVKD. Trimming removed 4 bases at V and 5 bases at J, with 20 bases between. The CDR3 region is CATSDPTDSKKNNEQFF. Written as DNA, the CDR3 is TGTGCCACCAGTGACCCTACGGACTCGAAGAAAAACAATGAGCAGTTCTTC.

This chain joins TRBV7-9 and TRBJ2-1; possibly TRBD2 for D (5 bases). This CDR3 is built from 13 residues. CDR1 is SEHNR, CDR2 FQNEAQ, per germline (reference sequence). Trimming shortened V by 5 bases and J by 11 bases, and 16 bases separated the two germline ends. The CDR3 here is CASSPGLGPKQFF. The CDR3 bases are TGTGCCAGCAGCCCCGGACTGGGTCCAAAGCAGTTCTTC.

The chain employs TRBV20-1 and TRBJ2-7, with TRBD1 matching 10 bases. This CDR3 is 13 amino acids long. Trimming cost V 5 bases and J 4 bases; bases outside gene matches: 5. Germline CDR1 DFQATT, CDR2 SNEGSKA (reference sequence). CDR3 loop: CSAPTGGGYEQYF. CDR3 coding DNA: TGCAGTGCTCCGACAGGGGGCGGTTACGAGCAGTACTTC.

The CDR3 protein is CATSDASGISNEQFF. Here the CDR3 DNA reads TGTGCCACCTCAGACGCTAGCGGGATAAGTAATGAGCAGTTCTTC. The chain couples TRBV24-1 to TRBJ2-1; 9 positions match TRBD2. The CDR3 has 15 amino acids. The germline gives CDR1 KGHDR, CDR2 SFDVKD. V lost 9 bases and J lost 7; bases outside the gene matches: 12.

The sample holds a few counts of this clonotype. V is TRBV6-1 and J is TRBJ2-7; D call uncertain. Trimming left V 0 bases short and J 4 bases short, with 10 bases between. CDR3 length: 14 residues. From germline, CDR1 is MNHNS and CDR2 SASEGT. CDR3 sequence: CASSEAGNWYEQYF. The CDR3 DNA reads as TGTGCCAGCAGTGAAGCAGGGAATTGGTACGAGCAGTACTTC.

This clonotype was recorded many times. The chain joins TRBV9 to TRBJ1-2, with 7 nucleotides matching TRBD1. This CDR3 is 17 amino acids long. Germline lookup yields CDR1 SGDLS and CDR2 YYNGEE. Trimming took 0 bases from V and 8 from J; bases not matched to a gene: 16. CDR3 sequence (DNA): TGTGCCAGCAGCGTAGCTTCCAGAGCCCAGACAGGGAGAGGCTACACCTTC. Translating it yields CASSVASRAQTGRGYTF.

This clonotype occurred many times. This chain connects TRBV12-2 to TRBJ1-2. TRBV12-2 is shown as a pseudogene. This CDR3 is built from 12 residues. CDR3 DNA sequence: TGTGCAAGTCGCTTAAGTCCCTATGGCTACACCTTC. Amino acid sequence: CASRLSPYGYTF.

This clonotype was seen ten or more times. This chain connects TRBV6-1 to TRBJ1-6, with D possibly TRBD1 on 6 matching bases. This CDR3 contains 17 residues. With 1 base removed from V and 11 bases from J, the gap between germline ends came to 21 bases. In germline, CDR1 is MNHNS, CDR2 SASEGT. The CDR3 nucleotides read TGTGCCAGCAGTGAAGTTTACCGGGCGGGACACGCCCCACCCCTCCACTTT. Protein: CASSEVYRAGHAPPLHF.

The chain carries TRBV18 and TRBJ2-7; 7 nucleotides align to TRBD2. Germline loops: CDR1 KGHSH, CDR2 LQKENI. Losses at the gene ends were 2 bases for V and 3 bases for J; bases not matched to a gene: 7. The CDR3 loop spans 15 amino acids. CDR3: CASSPGLADVYEQYF. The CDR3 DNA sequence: TGTGCCAGCTCACCAGGGCTAGCGGACGTCTACGAGCAGTACTTC.

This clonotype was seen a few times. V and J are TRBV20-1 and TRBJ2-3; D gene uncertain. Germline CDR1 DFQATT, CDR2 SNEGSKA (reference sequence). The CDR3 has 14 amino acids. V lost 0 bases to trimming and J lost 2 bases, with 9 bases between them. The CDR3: CSARDHRLTDTQYF. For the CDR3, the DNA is TGCAGTGCTAGAGATCATAGACTCACAGATACGCAGTATTTT.